This T cell receptor (beta chain) is from a study of T cells in localized non-small cell lung cancer. For this clone: The antigen is undetermined.

In germline, CDR1 is SGDLS, CDR2 YYNGEE. There are 12 residues in the CDR3. Trimming left V 1 base short and J 7 bases short, with 6 bases between. The study, taken as a whole, reports: The tumor had only one region sequenced, so heterogeneity remains possible.

Sequenced by immunoSEQ multiplex PCR; TCRdb stores in-frame clones only, minus some. The sample contains about 9,600 clones, around two fifths of which appear only once. The rearrangement links TRBV9 to TRBJ2-1; D unresolved. The sample here was lymph node tissue, taken before any cancer treatment. This clonotype was obtained from a woman aged 40 to 75 with stage I lung adenocarcinoma. As DNA, the CDR3 is TGTGCCAGCAGCGTAAGGAGTAATGAGCAGTTCTTC. Its translation: CASSVRSNEQFF.